Listed below are T cell receptor beta chains from one sample, sequenced in a study of blood T cells in healthy people across ages. TCRdb called the 5' RACE reads again in MiXCR, with one record for every CDR3 protein. The sample lists 630,000 or so distinct CDR3 sequences, approximately 31% occurring once. The sequenced sample was blood. The source is a woman of 80 years or more in good health. The CDR3 runs from the conserved cysteine through the conserved F or W. The D gene is left open where the match is weak. Clone size is shown for a subset of rows, as once, few, many or a class of expanded clone.

j_call clone_size d_call v_call cdr3_nt cdr3_aa
TRBJ1-6 - - TRBV12-3/TRBV12-4 TGTGCCAGCAGCCCTACAGGGACCTATAATTCACCCCTCCACTTT CASSPTGTYNSPLHF
TRBJ2-1 many - TRBV24-1 TGTGCCACCAGTGATTCACTAGACAGGTTTGCGGATGAGCAGTTCTTC CATSDSLDRFADEQFF
TRBJ2-7 - - TRBV5-1 TGCGCCAGCAGCTTCCGGGCCGGCACCTACGAGCAGTACTTC CASSFRAGTYEQYF
TRBJ1-3 - TRBD1 TRBV10-3 TGTGCCATCCAGGGGGGAGGAAACACCATATATTTT CAIQGGGNTIYF
TRBJ1-6 few TRBD1 TRBV20-1 TGCAGTGCTAGATCTCGAACAGGACAGGGAAGTGACTCACCCCTCCACTTT CSARSRTGQGSDSPLHF
TRBJ2-1 - - TRBV9 TGTGCCAGCAGTCCAAGACGAGAGGGTTCTGGCAATGAGCAGTTCTTC CASSPRREGSGNEQFF
TRBJ1-2 many TRBD1 TRBV12-3/TRBV12-4 TGTGCCAGCAGTGTACAGGGGTCCTATGGCTACACCTTC CASSVQGSYGYTF
TRBJ2-7 - TRBD1 TRBV20-1 TGCAGTGCTAGAATGGACAGGGCCTTCTACGAGCAGTACTTC CSARMDRAFYEQYF
TRBJ2-7 - TRBD2 TRBV20-1 TGCAGTGCTAGAGATTCCCCGGGAGGCCCCTACGAGCAGTACTTC CSARDSPGGPYEQYF
TRBJ2-3 many - TRBV7-9 TGTGCCAGCAGCTTTCCGGCGGCGACGGACCCCGCGCAGTATTTT CASSFPAATDPAQYF
TRBJ1-5 few - TRBV16 TGTGCCAGCAGTTATCAGAGTAGCAATCAGCCCCAGCATTTT CASSYQSSNQPQHF
TRBJ2-7 many TRBD1 TRBV5-6 TGTGCCAGCAGCGGCAGGGGGCAGGAGTCCTACGAGCAGTACTTC CASSGRGQESYEQYF
TRBJ2-1 - - TRBV29-1 TGCAGTGTTGAAGAAGGCCGAAGGGGATTTGAGACCCAGTTCTTC CSVEEGRRGFETQFF
TRBJ2-3 many - TRBV3-1 TGTGCCAGCAGCCAAGAGGGCTACCGGGGGCAGTCGCAGTATTTT CASSQEGYRGQSQYF
TRBJ2-7 once TRBD1 TRBV7-6 TGTGCCAGCAGCTTATTAGGCAGGGGGCGAGGGTACGAGCAGTACTTC CASSLLGRGRGYEQYF
TRBJ1-2 few - TRBV29-1 TGCAGCGTGGCCAAAGTAATCCCCGGGGGCGCGATCCGGTGGGGCTACACCTTC CSVAKVIPGGAIRWGYTF
TRBJ2-1 - - TRBV3-1 TGTGCCAGCAGCCTTGACGGGACAAACCTCAGCGAGCAGTTCTTC CASSLDGTNLSEQFF
TRBJ2-7 many - TRBV12-3/TRBV12-4 TGTGCCAGCAGTTTAGGGGTGGAGCAGTACTTC CASSLGVEQYF
TRBJ2-1 - TRBD2 TRBV29-1 TGCAGCGTCACGACTAGCAGCTCCTACAATGAGCAGTTCTTC CSVTTSSSYNEQFF
TRBJ2-3 - - TRBV7-2 TGTGCCAGCAGCTCCATCCCAGATACGCAGTATTTT CASSSIPDTQYF
TRBJ2-5 - - TRBV7-2 TGTGCCAGCAGCTTCAGCGGTCAGGGCCAGTACTTC CASSFSGQGQYF
TRBJ2-7 - - TRBV10-3 TGTGCCATCAGTGATGATGACTCAATCTCCTACGAGCAGTACTTC CAISDDDSISYEQYF
TRBJ2-3 - TRBD1 TRBV5-8 TGTGCCAGCAGCTTGTTCGTTGGGGGACAGGGAGGCACAGATACGCAGTATTTT CASSLFVGGQGGTDTQYF
TRBJ1-1 few TRBD1 TRBV6-1 TGTGCCAGCAGTGAAGCGGAGACAGGGAGAAACACTGAAGCTTTCTTT CASSEAETGRNTEAFF
TRBJ2-5 many TRBD2 TRBV20-1 TGCAGTGCTAGAGTACTAGCGGGGATTCCAGAGACCCAGTACTTC CSARVLAGIPETQYF
TRBJ1-1 - - TRBV30 TGTGCCTGGAGTGGGACATTTATAATGAACACTGAAGCTTTCTTT CAWSGTFIMNTEAFF
TRBJ2-5 many TRBD2 TRBV20-1 TGCAGTGCTAGGTTCGGGACTAGCGGGGGGCGGACCCAGTACTTC CSARFGTSGGRTQYF
TRBJ1-2 once - TRBV20-1 TGCAGTGCTCTACGCGGGGGCCGCAACTATGGCTACACCTTC CSALRGGRNYGYTF
TRBJ1-1 - TRBD1 TRBV20-1 TGCAGTGCTAACAGGGGAGTTTCTGAAGCTTTCTTT CSANRGVSEAFF
TRBJ1-1 - - TRBV5-6 TGTGCCAGCAGCTTGAGGCGGCTGAACACTGAAGCTTTCTTT CASSLRRLNTEAFF
TRBJ2-3 many - TRBV7-2 TGTGCCAGCAGCTTCCAAGGGCAAGTGACAGATACGCAGTATTTT CASSFQGQVTDTQYF
TRBJ1-5 many TRBD1 TRBV5-1 TGTGCCAGCTCACTTGGACAGGGCAGGGAGCCCCAGCATTTT CASSLGQGREPQHF
TRBJ1-6 - TRBD1 TRBV7-2 TGTGCCAGCAGCTACAGGGGGGCTGGCTCACCCCTCCACTTT CASSYRGAGSPLHF
TRBJ2-3 many - TRBV12-3/TRBV12-4 TGTGCCAGCAGTTTAGCAAAGGATACGCAGTATTTT CASSLAKDTQYF
TRBJ2-2 few TRBD2 TRBV5-1 TGCGCCAGCAGCTCAAATCGCGGGGGAAACACCGGGGAGCTGTTTTTT CASSSNRGGNTGELFF
TRBJ2-5 many TRBD2 TRBV6-5 TGTGCCAGCAGTTGGACTAGCGGGGGTAAAGAGACCCAGTACTTC CASSWTSGGKETQYF
TRBJ2-3 many - TRBV6-1 TGTGCCAGCCAGCGGAGTAACCCCACAGATACGCAGTATTTT CASQRSNPTDTQYF
TRBJ2-2 - TRBD1 TRBV12-3/TRBV12-4 TGTGCCAGCAGTCCATGGACAGGGGGTTACTCCGGGGAGCTGTTTTTT CASSPWTGGYSGELFF
TRBJ1-1 - TRBD1 TRBV10-3 TGTGCCATCAGTGAGCGAGACAGGGGTAACACTGAAGCTTTCTTT CAISERDRGNTEAFF